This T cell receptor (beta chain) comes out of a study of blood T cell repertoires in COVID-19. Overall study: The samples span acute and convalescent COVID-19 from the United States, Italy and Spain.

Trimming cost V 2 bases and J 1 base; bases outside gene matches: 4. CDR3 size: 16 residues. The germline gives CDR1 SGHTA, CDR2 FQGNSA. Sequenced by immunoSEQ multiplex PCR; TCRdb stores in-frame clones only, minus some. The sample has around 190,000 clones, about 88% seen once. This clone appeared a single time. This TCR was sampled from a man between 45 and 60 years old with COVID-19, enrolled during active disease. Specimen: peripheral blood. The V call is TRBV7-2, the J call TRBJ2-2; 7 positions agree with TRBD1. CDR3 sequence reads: CASSLRHRGNTGELFF. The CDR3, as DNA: TGTGCCAGCAGCTTAAGGCACAGGGGGAACACCGGGGAGCTGTTTTTT. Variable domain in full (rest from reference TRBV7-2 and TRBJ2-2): GAGVSQSPSNKVTEKGKDVELRCDPISGHTALYWYRQSLGQGLEFLIYFQGNSAPDKSGLPSDRFSAERTGGSVSTLTIQRTQQEDSAVYLCASSLRHRGNTGELFFGEGSRLTVL.